This TCR beta chain was recovered during a study of PD-1 blockade in mismatch repair-deficient tumors. This clone has a single count. The germline gives CDR1 GTSNPN, CDR2 SVGIG (reference sequence). This CDR3 region has 13 residues. J was trimmed by 10 bases and V by 4 bases; bases with no gene match: 2. Sequenced by immunoSEQ multiplex PCR; TCRdb stores in-frame clones only, minus some. The profile shows under 150,000 clones, approximately 90% of them singletons. This sample comprised peripheral blood, obtained 44 weeks after starting pembrolizumab. This rearrangement joins TRBV30 to TRBJ2-3, with 16 bases aligning to TRBD2. The source of this sequence is an adult with mismatch repair-deficient cancer. The chain's CDR3 is CAWTGTSGRAQYF. Here the CDR3 DNA reads TGTGCCTGGACTGGGACTAGCGGGAGGGCGCAGTATTTT.